This TCR beta chain was documented in a study of naive and memory T cell subsets. Two oligonucleotides, mixed equimolar, formed the beta constant-region primer covering TRBC1 and TRBC2. Nested alpha and beta constant-region primers with the SP2 primer drove four PCR rounds on ligated cDNA. TCRdb processed the UMI-ligation and nested PCR reads anew with MiXCR; each CDR3 protein has one entry. Seen here are 95,000 to 150,000 distinct CDR3 sequences, roughly 36% observed once, and the top ten hold approximately 0.9%. V gave up 1 base and J gave up 12 bases; unmatched junction bases: 10. Germline V gives CDR1 LGHDT, CDR2 YNNKEL (reference sequence). The CDR3 length is 14 residues. The study, taken as a whole, reports: In CD4 and CD8 cells, diversity dropped from naive through EMRA.

With regard to this clonotype: The antigen remains unidentified.

This chain uses TRBV3-1 with TRBJ2-7; 9 nucleotides align to TRBD1. Sample: central memory CD4+ T cells from blood. The receptor was derived from a human donor in good health. CDR3 loop: CASSQGTGVTKPYF. The CDR3 bases are TGTGCCAGCAGCCAAGGGACAGGGGTCACTAAGCCGTACTTC.